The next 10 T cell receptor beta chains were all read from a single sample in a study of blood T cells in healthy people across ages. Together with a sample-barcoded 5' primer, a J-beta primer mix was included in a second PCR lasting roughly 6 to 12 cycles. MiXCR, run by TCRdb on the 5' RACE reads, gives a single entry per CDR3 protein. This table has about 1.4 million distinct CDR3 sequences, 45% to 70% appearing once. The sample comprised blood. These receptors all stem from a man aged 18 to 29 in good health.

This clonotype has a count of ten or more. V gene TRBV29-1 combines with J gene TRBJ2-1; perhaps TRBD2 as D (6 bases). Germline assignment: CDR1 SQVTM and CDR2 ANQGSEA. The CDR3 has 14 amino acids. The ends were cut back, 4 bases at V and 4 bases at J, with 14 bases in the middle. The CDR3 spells CSVVETSRYNEQFF. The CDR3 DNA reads TGCAGCGTTGTGGAAACTAGCCGATACAATGAGCAGTTCTTC.

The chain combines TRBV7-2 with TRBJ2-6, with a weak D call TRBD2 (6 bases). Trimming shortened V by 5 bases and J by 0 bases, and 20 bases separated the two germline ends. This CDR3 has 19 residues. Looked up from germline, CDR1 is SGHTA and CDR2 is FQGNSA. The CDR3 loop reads CASSRLRPGGSSGANVLTF. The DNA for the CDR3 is TGTGCCAGCAGCCGACTGAGGCCCGGGGGAAGCTCTGGGGCCAACGTCCTGACTTTC.

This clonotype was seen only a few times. The CDR3 reads CASSEGEAIYGYTF. In DNA form, the CDR3 reads TGTGCCAGCAGTGAAGGAGAAGCTATCTATGGCTACACCTTC. J is TRBJ1-2 and V is TRBV25-1; no reliable D call. Germline loops: CDR1 MGHDK, CDR2 SYGVNS. This CDR3 has 14 residues. V shed 2 bases and J shed 4 bases, with 11 bases lying between them.

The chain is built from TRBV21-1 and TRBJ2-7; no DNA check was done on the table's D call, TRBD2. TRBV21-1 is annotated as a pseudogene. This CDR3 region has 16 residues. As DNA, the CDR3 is TGTGCCAGCAGCAAACGGGAACTAGTTTGGGGAAGCGAGCAGTACTTC. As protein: CASSKRELVWGSEQYF.

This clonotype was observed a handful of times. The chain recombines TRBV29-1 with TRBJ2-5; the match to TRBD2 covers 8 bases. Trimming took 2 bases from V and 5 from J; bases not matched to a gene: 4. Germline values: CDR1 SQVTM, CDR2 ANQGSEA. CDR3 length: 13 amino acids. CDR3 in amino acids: CSVESSGGETQYF. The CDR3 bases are TGCAGCGTTGAATCGAGCGGGGGTGAGACCCAGTACTTC.

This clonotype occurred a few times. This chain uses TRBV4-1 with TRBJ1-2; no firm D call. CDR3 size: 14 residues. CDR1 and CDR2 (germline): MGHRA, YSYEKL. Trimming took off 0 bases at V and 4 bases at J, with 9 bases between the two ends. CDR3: CASSQDSGTYGYTF. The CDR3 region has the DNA TGCGCCAGCAGCCAAGATTCAGGTACCTATGGCTACACCTTC.

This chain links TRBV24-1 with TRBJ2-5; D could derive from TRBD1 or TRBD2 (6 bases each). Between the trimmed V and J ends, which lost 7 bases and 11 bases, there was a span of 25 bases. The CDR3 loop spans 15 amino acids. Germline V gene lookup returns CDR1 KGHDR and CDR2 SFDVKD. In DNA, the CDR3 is TGTGCCACCAGGGATCTACAGGGACGCGGGGATGAGCAGTACTTC. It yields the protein CATRDLQGRGDEQYF.

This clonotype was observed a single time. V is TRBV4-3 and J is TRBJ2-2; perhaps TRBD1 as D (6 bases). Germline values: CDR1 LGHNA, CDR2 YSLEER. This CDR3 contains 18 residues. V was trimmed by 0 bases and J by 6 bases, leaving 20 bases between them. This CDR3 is CASSQEYVGAGVAGELFF. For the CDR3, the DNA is TGCGCCAGCAGCCAAGAGTATGTCGGTGCAGGGGTGGCCGGGGAGCTGTTTTTT.

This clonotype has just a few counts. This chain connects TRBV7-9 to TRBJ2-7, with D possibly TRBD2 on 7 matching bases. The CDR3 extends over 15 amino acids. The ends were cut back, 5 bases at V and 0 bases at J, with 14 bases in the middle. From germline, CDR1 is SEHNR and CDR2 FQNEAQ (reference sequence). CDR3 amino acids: CASSRLADSSYEQYF. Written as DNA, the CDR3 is TGTGCCAGCAGCCGCCTAGCGGACAGCTCCTACGAGCAGTACTTC.

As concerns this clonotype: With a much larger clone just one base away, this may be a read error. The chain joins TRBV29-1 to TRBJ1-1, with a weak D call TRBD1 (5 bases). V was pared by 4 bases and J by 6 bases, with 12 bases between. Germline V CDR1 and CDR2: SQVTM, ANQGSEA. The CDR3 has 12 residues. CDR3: CSVARGGSEAFF. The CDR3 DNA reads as TGCAGCGTTGCACGGGGGGGATCTGAAGCTTTCTTT.